This is a list of T cell receptor beta chains from one sample in a study of low-dose radiotherapy and immunotherapy resistance in tumors. TCRdb re-analysed the reads in MiXCR, keeping a single row per CDR3 protein. Of 75,000 to 95,000 distinct CDR3 sequences listed, 9.4% are singletons. The sample here was PBMCs, taken before treatment. The receptors were sampled from a male donor with prostate cancer. The CDR3 runs from the conserved cysteine through the conserved F or W. Fields, in order: J gene, D gene, V gene, clone size, CDR3 DNA, CDR3 protein. A D gene is named only where the DNA matches it firmly. For some rows the clone size is stated as once, few or many, or as a class when expanded; others skip it.

j_gene: TRBJ1-2
d_gene: TRBD1
v_gene: TRBV7-9
abundance: many
CDR3nt: TGTGCCAGCAGCCAAAGAGGGACAGACAACTATGGCTACACCTTC
CDR3aa: CASSQRGTDNYGYTF

j_gene: TRBJ2-4
d_gene: TRBD2
v_gene: TRBV12-3/TRBV12-4
abundance: many
CDR3nt: TGTGCCAGCAGTCCTTATGTGGGGACTAGCGGCAAAAACATTCAGTACTTC
CDR3aa: CASSPYVGTSGKNIQYF

j_gene: TRBJ2-1
d_gene: -
v_gene: TRBV4-1
abundance: many
CDR3nt: TGCGCCAGCAGCCCCCTTCCCGCAGGGGAGAAGGCCATCTGGGGTGAGCAGTTCTTC
CDR3aa: CASSPLPAGEKAIWGEQFF

j_gene: TRBJ1-1
d_gene: -
v_gene: TRBV4-2
abundance: -
CDR3nt: TGTGCCAGCAGCCAAGGCACAGCGAGGTTCACTGAAGCTTTCTTT
CDR3aa: CASSQGTARFTEAFF

j_gene: TRBJ2-2
d_gene: -
v_gene: TRBV19
abundance: many
CDR3nt: TGTGCCAGTAGTATAGAAGGTTTCGCGACAGGCGACACCGGGGAGCTGTTTTTT
CDR3aa: CASSIEGFATGDTGELFF

j_gene: TRBJ1-5
d_gene: -
v_gene: TRBV2
abundance: many
CDR3nt: TGTGCCAGCGGCTCGGGGGGGAGTAGCAATCAGCCCCAGCATTTT
CDR3aa: CASGSGGSSNQPQHF

j_gene: TRBJ2-6
d_gene: -
v_gene: TRBV5-1
abundance: many
CDR3nt: TGCGCCAGCGGAGCAGGGAACTCTGGGGCCAACGTCCTGACTTTC
CDR3aa: CASGAGNSGANVLTF

j_gene: TRBJ1-5
d_gene: TRBD1
v_gene: TRBV6-8
abundance: many
CDR3nt: TGTGCCAGCAGTCCATCCAGGGGGCAGAATCAGCCCCAGCATTTT
CDR3aa: CASSPSRGQNQPQHF

j_gene: TRBJ2-3
d_gene: -
v_gene: TRBV18
abundance: -
CDR3nt: TGTGCCAGCTCACCACAACCTCCCCCAGATACGCAGTATTTT
CDR3aa: CASSPQPPPDTQYF

j_gene: TRBJ2-7
d_gene: -
v_gene: TRBV7-9
abundance: many
CDR3nt: TGTGCCAGCAGTCGCCGGCAGGGCCTCGAGCAGTACTTC
CDR3aa: CASSRRQGLEQYF

j_gene: TRBJ1-2
d_gene: -
v_gene: TRBV19
abundance: many
CDR3nt: TGTGCCTCTTCTCCAAGGAACGGTGGCTACACCTTC
CDR3aa: CASSPRNGGYTF

j_gene: TRBJ2-5
d_gene: TRBD2
v_gene: TRBV20-1
abundance: many
CDR3nt: TGCAGTGCTAGCGGGGCGGGAGGAGGTCCCGAGACCCAGTACTTC
CDR3aa: CSASGAGGGPETQYF

j_gene: TRBJ2-7
d_gene: TRBD2
v_gene: TRBV27
abundance: few
CDR3nt: TGTGCCAGCAGACCAATTACTAGCGGGAACTACGAGCAGTACTTC
CDR3aa: CASRPITSGNYEQYF

j_gene: TRBJ1-1
d_gene: TRBD1
v_gene: TRBV20-1
abundance: many
CDR3nt: TGCAGTGCTCCGCCCAGGGGGAGGACTGAAGCTTTCTTT
CDR3aa: CSAPPRGRTEAFF

j_gene: TRBJ2-1
d_gene: TRBD1
v_gene: TRBV18
abundance: many
CDR3nt: TGTGCCAGCTCACCACCGGGACAGACATACAATGAGCAGTTCTTC
CDR3aa: CASSPPGQTYNEQFF

j_gene: TRBJ2-3
d_gene: -
v_gene: TRBV14
abundance: many
CDR3nt: TGTGCCAGCAGCCAAGAGACTTTCGGAGGAGATACGCAGTATTTT
CDR3aa: CASSQETFGGDTQYF

j_gene: TRBJ2-7
d_gene: TRBD1
v_gene: TRBV29-1
abundance: many
CDR3nt: TGCAGCGTTGTTACACAGGGGGCGGTGAACGAGCAGTACTTC
CDR3aa: CSVVTQGAVNEQYF

j_gene: TRBJ2-5
d_gene: -
v_gene: TRBV2
abundance: many
CDR3nt: TGTGCCAGCAGTGAAGAGACCCAGTACTTC
CDR3aa: CASSEETQYF

j_gene: TRBJ2-3
d_gene: -
v_gene: TRBV2
abundance: few
CDR3nt: TGTGCCAGCAGTGAGTCCTACAGGTCAACAGATACGCAGTATTTT
CDR3aa: CASSESYRSTDTQYF

j_gene: TRBJ2-2
d_gene: TRBD2
v_gene: TRBV7-9
abundance: many
CDR3nt: TGTGCCAGCAGCTATTCCGGGACTAGGAACACCGGGGAGCTGTTTTTT
CDR3aa: CASSYSGTRNTGELFF

j_gene: TRBJ2-7
d_gene: TRBD2
v_gene: TRBV18
abundance: -
CDR3nt: TGTGCCAGCTCACTAGGGACTAGCGGAAAGTACGAGCAGTACTTC
CDR3aa: CASSLGTSGKYEQYF

j_gene: TRBJ2-2
d_gene: -
v_gene: TRBV3-1
abundance: many
CDR3nt: TGTGCCAGCAGCCAAGGATCCGGATCGAACACCGGGGAGCTGTTTTTT
CDR3aa: CASSQGSGSNTGELFF

j_gene: TRBJ2-3
d_gene: -
v_gene: TRBV7-9
abundance: many
CDR3nt: TGTGCCAGCAGTTTGTCAGATACGCAGTATTTT
CDR3aa: CASSLSDTQYF

j_gene: TRBJ2-2
d_gene: -
v_gene: TRBV28
abundance: many
CDR3nt: TGTGCCAGCAGTTTATCGGGTAGAGGGGACACCGGGGAGCTGTTTTTT
CDR3aa: CASSLSGRGDTGELFF

j_gene: TRBJ2-5
d_gene: TRBD2
v_gene: TRBV6-5
abundance: many
CDR3nt: TGTGCCAGCAGCTCAACCAACCGGGACTATCAAGAGACCCAGTACTTC
CDR3aa: CASSSTNRDYQETQYF

j_gene: TRBJ2-1
d_gene: TRBD2
v_gene: TRBV18
abundance: many
CDR3nt: TGTGCCAGCTCACCTAGATCGGGACTAGCGCTCAATGAGCAGTTCTTC
CDR3aa: CASSPRSGLALNEQFF

j_gene: TRBJ2-3
d_gene: -
v_gene: TRBV4-3
abundance: -
CDR3nt: TGCGCCAGCAGCCAAGATTTAGCTGGGCTAGAAGATACGCAGTATTTT
CDR3aa: CASSQDLAGLEDTQYF

j_gene: TRBJ2-7
d_gene: TRBD2
v_gene: TRBV20-1
abundance: -
CDR3nt: TGCAGTGCTTCCTCCGGACTAGCGGGAGAGTACGAGCAGTACTTC
CDR3aa: CSASSGLAGEYEQYF

j_gene: TRBJ1-2
d_gene: TRBD1
v_gene: TRBV6-2/TRBV6-3
abundance: many
CDR3nt: TGTGCCAGCAGCGGCAGGGGGTATAATTATGGCTACACCTTC
CDR3aa: CASSGRGYNYGYTF

j_gene: TRBJ2-2
d_gene: -
v_gene: TRBV2
abundance: many
CDR3nt: TGTGCCAGCGGGTACACCGGGGAGCTGTTTTTT
CDR3aa: CASGYTGELFF

j_gene: TRBJ1-2
d_gene: -
v_gene: TRBV29-1
abundance: -
CDR3nt: -
CDR3aa: CSVGTGSHTF

j_gene: TRBJ2-5
d_gene: TRBD2
v_gene: TRBV4-2
abundance: many
CDR3nt: TGTGCCAGCAGCGCAGCCGGCGGGAGGACCCAAGAGACCCAGTACTTC
CDR3aa: CASSAAGGRTQETQYF

j_gene: TRBJ2-3
d_gene: -
v_gene: TRBV20-1
abundance: many
CDR3nt: TGCAGTGCGCACCGTCTCACAGCTTCAGATACGCAGTATTTT
CDR3aa: CSAHRLTASDTQYF

j_gene: TRBJ2-5
d_gene: -
v_gene: TRBV14
abundance: many
CDR3nt: TGTGCCAGCAGCCAAGTGGAGGGACTGAAAGAGACCCAGTACTTC
CDR3aa: CASSQVEGLKETQYF

j_gene: TRBJ2-2
d_gene: -
v_gene: TRBV16
abundance: many
CDR3nt: TGTGCCAGCAGCCAAGGACGGGTCGGCACCGGGGAGCTGTTTTTT
CDR3aa: CASSQGRVGTGELFF

j_gene: TRBJ2-5
d_gene: -
v_gene: TRBV18
abundance: many
CDR3nt: TGTGCCAGCTCACCCCCTCCGGGCTCGTTGTCCGCGGAGACCCAGTACTTC
CDR3aa: CASSPPPGSLSAETQYF

j_gene: TRBJ2-7
d_gene: TRBD1
v_gene: TRBV7-2
abundance: many
CDR3nt: TGTGCCAGCAGCCGAGGACAGGGGGGATACGAGCAGTACTTC
CDR3aa: CASSRGQGGYEQYF

j_gene: TRBJ2-5
d_gene: TRBD2
v_gene: TRBV28
abundance: many
CDR3nt: TGTGCCAGCAGTTTTTCGCGGGAGTACCTGAAGACCCAGTACTTC
CDR3aa: CASSFSREYLKTQYF

j_gene: TRBJ2-7
d_gene: TRBD1
v_gene: TRBV12-3/TRBV12-4
abundance: many
CDR3nt: TGTGCCAGCAGAGGATGCAGGGGGAAAGACGGCTACGAGCAGTACTTC
CDR3aa: CASRGCRGKDGYEQYF

j_gene: TRBJ2-7
d_gene: -
v_gene: TRBV7-3
abundance: many
CDR3nt: TGTGCCAGCAGTAACGGGCCTTTCTACGAGCAGTACTTC
CDR3aa: CASSNGPFYEQYF

j_gene: TRBJ2-3
d_gene: -
v_gene: TRBV4-2
abundance: many
CDR3nt: TGTGCCAGCAGCCCCCGACACGCAGATACGCAGTATTTT
CDR3aa: CASSPRHADTQYF

j_gene: TRBJ1-2
d_gene: -
v_gene: TRBV27
abundance: -
CDR3nt: TGTGCCAGCAGTTTGATGGGGCAGCCTACGGGAGGCTACACCTTC
CDR3aa: CASSLMGQPTGGYTF

j_gene: TRBJ2-1
d_gene: TRBD2
v_gene: TRBV14
abundance: -
CDR3nt: TGTGCCAGCAGCCAAGGGAGAGCGGCGGGAGAATACAATGAGCAGTTCTTC
CDR3aa: CASSQGRAAGEYNEQFF